Listed below are T cell receptor beta chains from one sample, sequenced in a study of blood T cell repertoires in COVID-19. Sequencing was performed with immunoSEQ multiplex PCR; in TCRdb, only in-frame clones are kept and a portion is missing. Of about 69,000 clones listed, 60% to 85% are singletons. The sample consisted of peripheral blood. These receptors all come from a man in his sixties with acute or convalescent COVID-19. Both conserved end residues are part of each CDR3. The D gene is left open where the match is weak. Clone size appears in some rows only: once, few, many, or a class for an expanded clone.

D	size	J	V	CDR3	DNA
NA	NA	TRBJ1-2	TRBV5-1	CASSLLPGDHGYTF	TGCGCCAGCAGCTTGTTGCCGGGGGACCATGGCTACACCTTC
TRBD1	NA	TRBJ1-1	TRBV6-5	CASNPGQGANTEAFF	TGTGCCAGCAATCCGGGACAGGGGGCGAACACTGAAGCTTTCTTT
NA	NA	TRBJ2-1	TRBV5-5	CASSKGQEQFF	TGTGCCAGCAGCAAGGGACAAGAGCAGTTCTTC
TRBD1	NA	TRBJ1-2	TRBV30	CAWSSLHRQGYGYTF	TGTGCCTGGAGTTCCCTACATCGACAGGGCTATGGCTACACCTTC
NA	NA	TRBJ2-5	TRBV12-3/TRBV12-4	CASSSGDLETQYF	TGTGCCAGCAGTTCAGGGGATCTGGAGACCCAGTACTTC
NA	NA	TRBJ1-1	TRBV6-6	CASSYSERRGAFF	TGTGCCAGCAGTTACTCGGAACGGCGAGGAGCTTTCTTT
TRBD1	NA	TRBJ2-7	TRBV7-2	CASSSRDSSYEQYF	TGTGCCAGCAGCTCCCGGGACAGCTCCTACGAGCAGTACTTC
TRBD1	NA	TRBJ2-1	TRBV27	CASSIPDRAYNEQFF	TGTGCCAGCAGTATCCCGGACAGGGCTTACAATGAGCAGTTCTTC
NA	NA	TRBJ2-6	TRBV5-5	CASRRQVNSGANVLTF	TGTGCCAGCAGGAGACAGGTGAACTCTGGGGCCAACGTCCTGACTTTC
TRBD1	NA	TRBJ1-4	TRBV7-9	CASSLIGGGEKLFF	TGTGCCAGCAGCTTGATAGGGGGCGGCGAAAAACTGTTTTTT
TRBD1	many	TRBJ1-1	TRBV18	CASAGQANTEAFF	TGTGCCAGCGCAGGACAGGCGAACACTGAAGCTTTCTTT
NA	NA	TRBJ1-1	TRBV6-2/TRBV6-3	CASSYSPRGNTEAFF	TGTGCCAGCAGTTACTCGCCCCGGGGGAACACTGAAGCTTTCTTT
TRBD1	NA	TRBJ2-5	TRBV5-1	CASSITGGPETQYF	TGCGCCAGCAGCATTACAGGGGGCCCGGAGACCCAGTACTTC
NA	NA	TRBJ1-6	TRBV4-3	CASSQQGLPANSPLHF	TGCGCCAGCAGCCAACAGGGTCTCCCGGCGAATTCACCCCTCCACTTT
NA	NA	TRBJ2-7	TRBV28	CASHPQGSPYEQYF	TGTGCCAGCCATCCTCAGGGGAGCCCCTACGAGCAGTACTTC
NA	once	TRBJ1-4	TRBV4-2	CASSQEDSSYEKLFF	TGTGCCAGCAGCCAAGAAGACAGCAGCTATGAAAAACTGTTTTTT
TRBD1	NA	TRBJ2-2	TRBV7-3	CASSLTTGSNTGELFF	TGTGCCAGCAGCCTTACGACAGGGTCCAACACCGGGGAGCTGTTTTTT
TRBD2	NA	TRBJ2-7	TRBV19	CASSREGPGRVNEQYF	TGTGCCAGTAGTAGGGAGGGGCCGGGCAGGGTCAACGAGCAGTACTTC
NA	few	TRBJ1-1	TRBV2	CASSEYVNTEAFF	TGTGCCAGCAGTGAGTATGTGAACACTGAAGCTTTCTTT
NA	few	TRBJ2-7	TRBV6-5	CASSSSTKEQYF	TGTGCCAGCAGTTCATCTACGAAGGAGCAGTACTTC
TRBD1	NA	TRBJ1-5	TRBV7-9	CASSLGTGAPNQPQHF	TGTGCCAGCAGCTTAGGGACAGGGGCACCCAATCAGCCCCAGCATTTT
NA	NA	TRBJ1-2	TRBV6-5	CASALANHGGYTF	TGTGCCAGCGCTCTAGCTAACCACGGGGGCTACACCTTC
TRBD1	NA	TRBJ2-7	TRBV6-2/TRBV6-3	CASSYSDRGRESYEQYF	TGTGCCAGCAGTTACTCAGACAGGGGGCGCGAGTCCTACGAGCAGTACTTC
NA	NA	TRBJ1-6	TRBV5-8	CASSSYGGRGNSPLHF	TGTGCCAGCAGCTCCTATGGGGGTAGGGGGAATTCACCCCTCCACTTT
TRBD1	NA	TRBJ1-1	TRBV18	CASSQNRGRGSTEAFF	TGTGCCAGCTCACAGAACAGGGGGCGCGGATCCACTGAAGCTTTCTTT
NA	few	TRBJ2-2	TRBV19	CASRPNEKGAWTGELFF	TGTGCCAGTAGACCTAACGAAAAGGGAGCGTGGACCGGGGAGCTGTTTTTT
TRBD2	NA	TRBJ2-2	TRBV24-1	CATSDSGLAPNTGELFF	TGTGCCACCAGTGATTCCGGACTAGCTCCGAACACCGGGGAGCTGTTTTTT
NA	NA	TRBJ2-5	TRBV3-1/TRBV3-2	CASSQGAVGYQETQYF	TGTGCCAGCAGCCAAGGAGCGGTGGGTTACCAAGAGACCCAGTACTTC
TRBD1	NA	TRBJ1-6	TRBV2	CASSPRQGNSPLHF	TGTGCCAGCAGTCCTCGACAGGGGAATTCACCCCTCCACTTT
TRBD1	NA	TRBJ1-2	TRBV19	CASSIDWTGGYGYTF	TGTGCCAGTAGTATAGATTGGACAGGCGGCTATGGCTACACCTTC
NA	NA	TRBJ2-2	TRBV7-9	CASRRFFGAWGTGELFF	TGTGCCAGCAGGCGATTTTTTGGGGCTTGGGGCACCGGGGAGCTGTTTTTT
NA	NA	TRBJ2-2	TRBV2	CASSELSAGNTGELFF	TGTGCCAGCAGTGAACTCTCAGCGGGGAACACCGGGGAGCTGTTTTTT
NA	NA	TRBJ1-4	TRBV2	CASRGQVNEKLFF	TGTGCCAGCAGGGGACAAGTAAATGAAAAACTGTTTTTT
NA	NA	TRBJ2-4	TRBV7-2	CASSLGRGSPAKNIQYF	TGTGCCAGCAGCTTGGGGCGGGGTAGCCCCGCCAAAAACATTCAGTACTTC
TRBD2	NA	TRBJ2-2	TRBV12-5	CASGLPRLAGALTGELFF	TGTGCTAGTGGTTTGCCCCGACTAGCGGGGGCCTTAACAGGGGAGCTGTTTTTT
NA	NA	TRBJ1-2	TRBV7-2	CASSLALGTRNGYTF	TGTGCCAGCAGCTTAGCCCTTGGTACTCGCAATGGCTACACCTTC
TRBD1	NA	TRBJ2-7	TRBV11-2	CASSLVTTGGVQYF	TGTGCCAGCAGCTTAGTAACCACAGGGGGAGTGCAGTACTTC
NA	few	TRBJ2-1	TRBV6-1	CASSAVQGRSYNEQFF	TGTGCCAGCAGTGCTGTCCAGGGGAGATCCTACAATGAGCAGTTCTTC
TRBD2	NA	TRBJ2-1	TRBV2	CASGWRSGGANEQFF	TGTGCCAGCGGGTGGAGAAGCGGGGGGGCCAATGAGCAGTTCTTC
NA	NA	TRBJ2-5	TRBV5-4	CASSLGARETQYF	TGTGCCAGCAGCTTGGGGGCGCGAGAGACCCAGTACTTC
TRBD1	many	TRBJ1-2	TRBV5-1	CASSNKQGNYGYTF	TGCGCCAGCAGCAATAAACAGGGGAACTATGGCTACACCTTC
NA	NA	TRBJ1-3	TRBV6-5	CATKGDRSGNTIYF	TGTGCCACCAAGGGGGACCGCTCTGGAAACACCATATATTTT
NA	NA	TRBJ1-1	TRBV18	CASEINTEAFF	TGTGCCAGCGAGATCAACACTGAAGCTTTCTTT
TRBD2	NA	TRBJ2-1	TRBV7-9	CASSPSSGENEQFF	TGTGCCAGCAGTCCCTCCAGCGGGGAGAATGAGCAGTTCTTC
TRBD1	NA	TRBJ1-1	TRBV5-8	CASSMEQGAGNTEAFF	TGTGCCAGCAGCATGGAACAGGGGGCCGGAAACACTGAAGCTTTCTTT
TRBD1	NA	TRBJ1-1	TRBV27	CASSLGTGGTEAFF	TGTGCCAGCAGTTTAGGCACAGGGGGCACTGAAGCTTTCTTT
TRBD2	NA	TRBJ2-5	TRBV5-8	CASSLGSGGRGETQYF	TGTGCCAGCAGCTTGGGTAGCGGGGGCCGCGGCGAGACCCAGTACTTC
TRBD1	NA	TRBJ1-1	TRBV11-2	CASSQDRGVPAFF	TGTGCCAGCAGCCAAGACAGGGGGGTCCCTGCTTTCTTT
TRBD2	NA	TRBJ2-1	TRBV5-4	CASEGRGGLGSYNEQFF	TGTGCCAGCGAAGGGCGGGGGGGCCTCGGCTCCTACAATGAGCAGTTCTTC
NA	NA	TRBJ1-1	TRBV21-1	CASSDPMDSYTEAFF	TGTGCCAGCAGCGACCCCATGGACAGCTACACTGAAGCTTTCTTT
NA	NA	TRBJ1-4	TRBV5-1	CASSLNLQGNEKLFF	TGCGCCAGCAGCTTGAACTTACAGGGTAATGAAAAACTGTTTTTT
NA	few	TRBJ1-3	TRBV7-2	CASSLSGGSLSGNTIYF	TGTGCCAGCAGCTTATCCGGGGGGAGTCTTTCTGGAAACACCATATATTTT